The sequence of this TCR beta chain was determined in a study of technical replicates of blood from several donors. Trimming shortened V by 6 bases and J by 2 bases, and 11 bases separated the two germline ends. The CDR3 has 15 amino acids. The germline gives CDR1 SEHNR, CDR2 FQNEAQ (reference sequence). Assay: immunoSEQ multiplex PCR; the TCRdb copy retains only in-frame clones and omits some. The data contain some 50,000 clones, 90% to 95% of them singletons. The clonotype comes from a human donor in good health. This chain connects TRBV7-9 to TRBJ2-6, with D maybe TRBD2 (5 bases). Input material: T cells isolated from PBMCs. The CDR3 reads CASRLDNTGANVLTF. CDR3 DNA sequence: TGTGCCAGCAGACTAGACAATACTGGGGCCAACGTCCTGACTTTC.